This T cell receptor (beta chain) derives from a study of blood T cell repertoires in COVID-19. Study overall: Sites in the United States, Italy and Spain provided acute and convalescent COVID-19 samples.

This clone came up many times. Study processing details: Amplifying reference gene primers gave estimates of nucleated cell counts. Generated by immunoSEQ multiplex PCR, the TCRdb table keeps only in-frame clones and is missing some. V and J calls and clone size are as listed in that table; D and trimming were resolved from the DNA. The sample has under 200,000 clones; more than 60% are singletons. V dropped 4 bases and J dropped 4; count of bases not matched to a gene: 7. This CDR3 region has 16 residues. The germline V gene has CDR1 MGHRA and CDR2 YSYEKL. The chain has TRBV4-1 and TRBJ2-2, with TRBD2 identical over 9 bases. Material: peripheral blood. The receptor was isolated from a man aged 60-69 years with acute or convalescent COVID-19. The DNA for the CDR3 is TGCGCCAGCAGCCTCGGTGTAGCGGGAGTCACCGGGGAGCTGTTTTTT. This encodes CASSLGVAGVTGELFF.